The 14 T cell receptor beta chains in this list originate from one sample, sequenced in a study of shared clonotypes between healthy human individuals (TCRdb year 2020). Library preparation used the immunoSEQ multiplex PCR assay. What TCRdb holds here is the immuneACCESS table cut down to in-frame rearrangements. Part of the clones is not present; checked against another copy, under half of the missing clones reflect an unresolved V gene, and the others are unexplained. Present in this sample are 550,000 to 850,000 clones, over 60% of which were seen just once. The top ten clonotypes cover over 1.5% of the sample. The source material was memory CD4+ T cells sorted from blood. Read against the paper, the sample's cell subset or site label means: CD45RA-negative fraction. These receptors were collected from a woman aged 25 to 45 in good health.

V gene TRBV11-3 combines with J gene TRBJ2-2; D is undetermined. The CDR3 has 12 residues. V was clipped by 5 bases and J by 3 bases, with 4 bases between them. CDR1 is SGHNT and CDR2 is YENEEA in the germline V gene. CDR3 amino acids: CASSRYTGELFF. Here the CDR3 DNA reads TGTGCCAGCAGCCGGTACACCGGGGAGCTGTTTTTT.

The chain uses TRBV15 and TRBJ2-7, with D tentatively TRBD1 or TRBD2 (5 bases each). The ends were cut back, 4 bases at V and 2 bases at J, with 15 bases in the middle. Germline CDR1 is LNHNV and CDR2 is YYDKDF (reference sequence). The CDR3 extends over 15 amino acids. CDR3 sequence reads: CATSTWGTGTYEQYF. The CDR3 coding sequence is TGTGCCACCAGCACCTGGGGGACGGGAACCTACGAGCAGTACTTC.

The chain employs TRBV7-8 and TRBJ2-7, with 10 bases lining up with TRBD2. The junction had 8 bases not matched to a gene; V was cut back by 1 base and J by 5 bases. Germline values: CDR1 SGHVS, CDR2 FQNEAQ. The CDR3 contains 16 residues. The CDR3 DNA sequence: TGTGCCAGCAGCTTAGGGGCTAGCGGGGGCCTTCACGAGCAGTACTTC. It translates to CASSLGASGGLHEQYF.

The chain couples TRBV15 to TRBJ1-1, with a weak D call TRBD1 (6 bases). Germline V gene lookup returns CDR1 LNHNV and CDR2 YYDKDF (reference sequence). The CDR3 has 20 amino acids. V was clipped by 3 bases and J by 2 bases, with 28 bases between them. The CDR3, as DNA: TGTGCCACCAGCAGCGACCCGCTAGGGGGACGTCATGGGGGTAACACTGAAGCTTTCTTT. This codes for CATSSDPLGGRHGGNTEAFF.

This clone was observed at least ten times. The genes are TRBV4-1 and TRBJ2-7; the match to TRBD2 covers 10 bases. Germline values: CDR1 MGHRA, CDR2 YSYEKL. The CDR3 is 14 amino acids. V was pared by 2 bases and J by 6 bases, with 4 bases of the junction left unmatched. CDR3 loop: CASSQLAGVGEQYF. CDR3 sequence (DNA): TGCGCCAGCAGCCAACTAGCGGGAGTGGGCGAGCAGTACTTC.

This clone was seen just once. The chain carries TRBV11-3 and TRBJ2-5, with TRBD1 as a possible D gene (5 bases). Per the germline V gene, CDR1 is SGHNT and CDR2 is YENEEA. V shed 1 base and J shed 0 bases, with 9 bases lying between them. The CDR3 has 15 residues. The CDR3 DNA is TGTGCCAGCAGCTTAGGGGGCAGGGACCAAGAGACCCAGTACTTC. Residues: CASSLGGRDQETQYF.

This clone was observed a few times. For the CDR3, the DNA is TGTGCCAGCAGTTTAATTGGGGATCAGCCCCAGCATTTT. The encoded protein is CASSLIGDQPQHF. The V call is TRBV27, the J call TRBJ1-5; D remains ambiguous. Trimming left V 2 bases short and J 5 bases short, with 7 bases between. Per the germline V gene, CDR1 is MNHEY and CDR2 is SMNVEV (reference sequence). CDR3 length: 13 amino acids.

This clone occurred once. This sample includes further DNA sequences coding for the same CDR3. The chain recombines TRBV7-2 with TRBJ2-3; 13 bases line up with TRBD2. This CDR3 contains 15 residues. Germline loops: CDR1 SGHTA, CDR2 FQGNSA. The V and J ends lost 5 bases and 7 bases, in that order; junction bases with no gene match: 6. The CDR3 DNA sequence: TGTGCCAGCAGCCTCGGGACTAGCGGGATATATACGCAGTATTTT. Encoded protein: CASSLGTSGIYTQYF.

This clone was recorded a few times. Other nucleotide sequences in the sample specify the same CDR3. The chain couples TRBV5-1 to TRBJ1-5; 7 nucleotides line up with TRBD1. Germline CDR1 is SGHRS and CDR2 is YFSETQ. The CDR3 contains 15 residues. Trimming removed 2 bases from V and 2 bases from J; junction bases left unmatched: 4. CDR3 residues: CASSLEGGGNQPQHF. The CDR3 DNA reads as TGCGCCAGCAGCTTAGAAGGGGGCGGCAATCAGCCCCAGCATTTT.

The V and J genes are TRBV30 and TRBJ2-2, with D hard to call. CDR3 length equals 14 residues. Germline values: CDR1 GTSNPN, CDR2 SVGIG (reference sequence). Trimming cost V 3 bases and J 1 base, with 9 bases left between them. The CDR3 bases are TGTGCCTGGAGCGCGGCAGGGAACACCGGGGAGCTGTTTTTT. Protein product: CAWSAAGNTGELFF. The variable domain in full, with the rest retrieved from reference TRBV30 and TRBJ2-2, is SQTIHQWPATLVQPVGSPLSLECTVEGTSNPNLYWYRQAAGRGLQLLFYSVGIGQISSEVPQNLSASRPQDRQFILSSKKLLLSDSGFYLCAWSAAGNTGELFFGEGSRLTVL.

This sequence joins TRBV30 and TRBJ1-3; no firm D call. The germline CDR1 and CDR2 sequences are GTSNPN and SVGIG (reference sequence). V was cut by 0 bases and J by 0 bases, with 12 bases left in between. CDR3 length equals 16 residues. This chain's CDR3 is CAWSVGGTNSGNTIYF. CDR3 DNA sequence: TGTGCCTGGAGTGTAGGTGGCACCAACTCTGGAAACACCATATATTTT.

This chain links TRBV6-5 with TRBJ2-7; maybe TRBD2 (5 bases). Germline values: CDR1 MNHEY, CDR2 SVGAGI. Trimming removed 0 bases at V and 0 bases at J, with 6 bases between. The CDR3 has 14 residues. CDR3 DNA: TGTGCCAGCAGTTACTCCGGGGACTCCTACGAGCAGTACTTC. It yields the protein CASSYSGDSYEQYF.

This chain joins TRBV2 and TRBJ2-2; D perhaps matches TRBD2 (5 bases). The CDR3 sequence is 13 residues long. Germline values: CDR1 SNHLY, CDR2 FYNNEI. The germline V and J ends were trimmed by 7 bases and 5 bases, with 11 bases remaining between them. The CDR3 nucleotides are TGTGCCAGCACCGAAGGACTGACCGGGGAGCTGTTTTTT. Protein sequence: CASTEGLTGELFF.

This chain connects TRBV28 to TRBJ1-4; 9 bases match TRBD1. J gave up 6 bases and V 3 bases, and 5 bases lay outside the gene matches. Germline V lookup: CDR1 MDHEN, CDR2 SYDVKM. This CDR3 has 15 residues. CDR3 amino acids: CASSFLGQGYEKLFF. CDR3 coding DNA: TGTGCCAGCAGTTTTTTGGGACAGGGTTATGAAAAACTGTTTTTT.